This section outlines one T cell receptor (beta chain) sequence together with its context. This clonotype has more than one count but fewer than ten. It has no known antigen specificity. Base qualities were left out, and no much larger clone turns up one base away. This record belongs to a study of blood T cells in healthy people across ages (dated by TCRdb to the mid-2010s). Regarding the study in general: In model experiments, template switching captured roughly one uniquely barcoded TCR beta cDNA molecule for every two T cells. The study measured age-related changes in TCR beta repertoire diversity using deep sequencing normalized with unique cDNA molecular identifiers. Four age groups were formed from the donors: young (average approximately 16 years), middle-aged (more than 35), aged (roughly 56) and long-lived (more than 75). To avoid experimental bias, donors of different ages were randomly spread across the sequencing lanes. For two donors (one aged 18 to 30 and one aged 80 or older), the study analyzed two additional independent replicas of 1 million unique cDNA reads from the same blood draw.

Systemically healthy Caucasian individuals from Russia, approximately 39 in total and aged about 6 to 95 years, were included as donors. Each donor gave around 9.9 milliliters of peripheral blood, collected into EDTA-treated Vacutainer tubes. PBMCs were isolated by Ficoll-Paque density-gradient centrifugation, with at least 6 million obtained per sample. Total RNA, at least 6 micrograms per sample, was extracted from PBMCs with Trizol reagent. Naive CD45RAhigh/CD27high T cell percentages were measured by flow cytometry on a PBMC aliquot from every donor. Library preparation used 5' RACE. Reads for this sample came from an Illumina HiSeq 2500. A second about 7 to 12 cycle PCR used a sample-barcoded 5' primer and a J-beta primer mix. Each TCR beta cDNA molecule received a unique molecular identifier from a template-switch 5' adaptor carrying 12 random nucleotides. Each sample yielded at least 2.5 million CDR3-containing paired-end reads. The Mint cDNA synthesis kit, primed by a TRBC-specific oligonucleotide, was used to synthesize first-strand cDNA from all RNA. After uracil-DNA glycosylase treatment, a first 18-cycle PCR used universal primers M1SS and BC2_uni_R on all cDNA. The authors' analysis ran thus. Each sample was normalized by randomly selecting 1 million high-quality reads, each carrying a distinct molecular identifier. Reads sharing molecular identifiers were discarded rather than binned into consensus sequences. MiTCR, with a Q25 quality threshold and the strictest error-elimination algorithm, was used for CDR3 identification, clonotype clustering and error correction. A nonparametric unseen species model using Euler transformation provided a lower-bound estimate of total TCR beta diversity. TCRdb passed the public sequencing reads through fastp at Q25 and MiXCR, retaining productive beta sequences. CDR3 protein duplicates are merged, each entry listing the most common genes and DNA. TCRdb, rather than the study authors, made the V and J calls. Within this sample are 800,000 to 950,000 distinct CDR3 sequences, with roughly 50% of them counted one time only. The top ten hold 13% of the sample.

Study-wide findings and limitations: Because the CMV infection status of the donors was unknown, age-related changes in expanded clonotypes may potentially have been confounded. Conclusive comparison of naive and antigen-experienced compartments was prevented by the profiling of bulk unsorted PBMCs. Observed TCR beta diversity correlated strongly with the percentage of naive T cells measured by flow cytometry. Estimates of total diversity based on one million sequenced T cells were regarded as lower bounds and as underestimates. As age increased, observed TCR beta diversity per million T cells dropped in a roughly linear way, and a significant reduction was already evident by age about 40. Compared with the aged group, the long-lived group had more naive CD4+ T cells, fewer expanded clones and increased TCR diversity, a pattern suggesting age selection.

The V and J ends are trimmed by 0 bases and 0 bases, leaving 12 bases between them. The CDR3, from cysteine to phenylalanine, totals 17 residues. Here the CDR3 DNA is all that survives: 51 bases in frame from base 1. CDR1 is given as MNHEY and CDR2 as SVGAGI, both from the germline V gene. Sequenced material: blood. The V and J genes are TRBV6-5 and TRBJ2-1, with no D gene named confidently. The receptor's source is a young man in good health. The nucleotide sequence is given as TGTGCCAGCAGTTACTCGGCAGCATCAGACTCCTACAATGAGCAGTTCTTC. It codes for CASSYSAASDSYNEQFF.